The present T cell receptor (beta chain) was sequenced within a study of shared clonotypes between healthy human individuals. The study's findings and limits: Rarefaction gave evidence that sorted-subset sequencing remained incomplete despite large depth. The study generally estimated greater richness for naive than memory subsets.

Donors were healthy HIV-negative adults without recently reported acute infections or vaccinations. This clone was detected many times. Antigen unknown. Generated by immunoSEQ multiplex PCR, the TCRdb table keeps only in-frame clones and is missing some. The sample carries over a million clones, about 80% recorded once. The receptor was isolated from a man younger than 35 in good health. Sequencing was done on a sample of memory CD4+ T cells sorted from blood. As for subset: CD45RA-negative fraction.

The CDR3 DNA sequence: TGTGCCAGCGGGACTCCGTCCAACAATGAGCAGTTCTTC. It translates to CASGTPSNNEQFF. J is TRBJ2-1 and V is TRBV7-2; D perhaps matches TRBD2 (6 bases). From germline, CDR1 is SGHTA and CDR2 FQGNSA. This CDR3 has 13 residues. V lost 8 bases, J lost 5 bases, and 13 bases lay in between.